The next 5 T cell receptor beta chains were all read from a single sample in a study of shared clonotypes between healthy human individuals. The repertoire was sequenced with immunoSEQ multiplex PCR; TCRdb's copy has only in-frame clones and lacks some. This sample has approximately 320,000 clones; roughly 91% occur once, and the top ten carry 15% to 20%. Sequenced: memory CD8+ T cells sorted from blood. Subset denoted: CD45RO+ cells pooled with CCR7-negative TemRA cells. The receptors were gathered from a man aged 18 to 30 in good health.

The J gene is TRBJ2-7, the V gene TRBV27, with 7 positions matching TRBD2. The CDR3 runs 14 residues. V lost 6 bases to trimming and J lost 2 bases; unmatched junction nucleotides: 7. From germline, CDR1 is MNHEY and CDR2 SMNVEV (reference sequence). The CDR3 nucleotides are TGTGCCAGCAGGACCGCGGGGGATCCCTACGAGCAGTACTTC. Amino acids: CASRTAGDPYEQYF.

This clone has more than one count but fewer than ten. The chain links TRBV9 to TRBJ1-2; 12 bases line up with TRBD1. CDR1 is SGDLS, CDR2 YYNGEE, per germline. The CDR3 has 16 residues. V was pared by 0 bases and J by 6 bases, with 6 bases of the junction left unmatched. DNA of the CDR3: TGTGCCAGCAGCGTAGTAGGGACAGGGGGCCTGGATGGCTACACCTTC. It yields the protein CASSVVGTGGLDGYTF.

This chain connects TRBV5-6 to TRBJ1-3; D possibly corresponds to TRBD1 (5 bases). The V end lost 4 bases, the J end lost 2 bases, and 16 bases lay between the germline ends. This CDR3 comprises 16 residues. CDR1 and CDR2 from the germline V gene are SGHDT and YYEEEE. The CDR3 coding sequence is TGTGCCAGCAGCCCGGGTCCGGGACTTCCTGGAAACACCATATATTTT. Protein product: CASSPGPGLPGNTIYF. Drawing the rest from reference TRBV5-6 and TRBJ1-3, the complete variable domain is DAGVTQSPTHLIKTRGQQVTLRCSPKSGHDTVSWYQQALGQGPQFIFQYYEEEERQRGNFPDRFSGHQFPNYSSELNVNALLLGDSALYLCASSPGPGLPGNTIYFGEGSWLTVV.

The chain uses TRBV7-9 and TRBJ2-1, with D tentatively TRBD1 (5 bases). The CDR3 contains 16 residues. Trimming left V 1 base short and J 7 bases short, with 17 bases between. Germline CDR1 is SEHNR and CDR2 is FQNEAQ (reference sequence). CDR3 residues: CASSLVVDSRRNEQFF. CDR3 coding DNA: TGTGCCAGCAGCTTAGTAGTCGACAGTCGGCGGAATGAGCAGTTCTTC. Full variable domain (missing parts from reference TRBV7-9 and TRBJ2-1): DTGVSQNPRHKITKRGQNVTFRCDPISEHNRLYWYRQTLGQGPEFLTYFQNEAQLEKSRLLSDRFSAERPKGSFSTLEIQRTEQGDSAMYLCASSLVVDSRRNEQFFGPGTRLTVL.

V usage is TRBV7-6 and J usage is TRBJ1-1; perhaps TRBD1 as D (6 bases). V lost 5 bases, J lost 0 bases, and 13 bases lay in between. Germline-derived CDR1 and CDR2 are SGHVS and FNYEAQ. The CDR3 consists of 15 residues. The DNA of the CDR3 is TGTGCCAGCAGCCCCCGAGGGGGGTTGAACACTGAAGCTTTCTTT. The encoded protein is CASSPRGGLNTEAFF.